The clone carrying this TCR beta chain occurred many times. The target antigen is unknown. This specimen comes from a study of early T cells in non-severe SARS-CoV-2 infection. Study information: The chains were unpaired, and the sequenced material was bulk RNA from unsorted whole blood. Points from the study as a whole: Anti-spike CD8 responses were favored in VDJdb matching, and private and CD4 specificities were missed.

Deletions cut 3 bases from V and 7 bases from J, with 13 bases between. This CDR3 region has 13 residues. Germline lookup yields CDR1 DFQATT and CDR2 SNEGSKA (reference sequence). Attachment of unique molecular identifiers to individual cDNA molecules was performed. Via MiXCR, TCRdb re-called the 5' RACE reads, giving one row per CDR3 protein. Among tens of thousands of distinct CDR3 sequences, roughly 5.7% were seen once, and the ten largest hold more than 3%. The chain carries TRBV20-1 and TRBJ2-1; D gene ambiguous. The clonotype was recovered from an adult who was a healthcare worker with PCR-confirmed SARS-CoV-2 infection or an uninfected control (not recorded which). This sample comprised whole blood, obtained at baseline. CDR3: CSASNSMGNEQFF. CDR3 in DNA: TGCAGTGCTAGTAATAGCATGGGGAATGAGCAGTTCTTC.